Detailed here is one TCR beta chain. The data were taken from a study of blood T cell repertoires in COVID-19. The overall study: Italy, Spain and the United States were the sources of the convalescent and acute COVID-19 samples. The analysed material was cDNA or gDNA that came from T cells, B-cell-depleted T cells, or PBMCs.

This CDR3 region has 14 residues. Trimming removed 0 bases from V and 8 bases from J; junction bases left unmatched: 5. CDR1 and CDR2 from the germline V gene are MRHNA and SNTAGT. Original processing methods: Reference gene primer amplification in the assay estimated nucleated cell counts. Some clones are missing from TCRdb's copy, which holds only in-frame ones; the method was immunoSEQ multiplex PCR. V and J calls and clone size are given by that table; D and trimming were obtained from the DNA. This sample has about 100,000 clones, with 87% found just once. V and J are TRBV6-4 and TRBJ1-2; 8 bases line up with TRBD1. Sequencing used peripheral blood. This receptor was identified in a man aged 25 to 40 in a cohort sampled during active COVID-19. CDR3 residues: CASSDSDRADGYTF. CDR3 in DNA: TGTGCCAGCAGTGACTCGGACAGGGCGGACGGCTACACCTTC.